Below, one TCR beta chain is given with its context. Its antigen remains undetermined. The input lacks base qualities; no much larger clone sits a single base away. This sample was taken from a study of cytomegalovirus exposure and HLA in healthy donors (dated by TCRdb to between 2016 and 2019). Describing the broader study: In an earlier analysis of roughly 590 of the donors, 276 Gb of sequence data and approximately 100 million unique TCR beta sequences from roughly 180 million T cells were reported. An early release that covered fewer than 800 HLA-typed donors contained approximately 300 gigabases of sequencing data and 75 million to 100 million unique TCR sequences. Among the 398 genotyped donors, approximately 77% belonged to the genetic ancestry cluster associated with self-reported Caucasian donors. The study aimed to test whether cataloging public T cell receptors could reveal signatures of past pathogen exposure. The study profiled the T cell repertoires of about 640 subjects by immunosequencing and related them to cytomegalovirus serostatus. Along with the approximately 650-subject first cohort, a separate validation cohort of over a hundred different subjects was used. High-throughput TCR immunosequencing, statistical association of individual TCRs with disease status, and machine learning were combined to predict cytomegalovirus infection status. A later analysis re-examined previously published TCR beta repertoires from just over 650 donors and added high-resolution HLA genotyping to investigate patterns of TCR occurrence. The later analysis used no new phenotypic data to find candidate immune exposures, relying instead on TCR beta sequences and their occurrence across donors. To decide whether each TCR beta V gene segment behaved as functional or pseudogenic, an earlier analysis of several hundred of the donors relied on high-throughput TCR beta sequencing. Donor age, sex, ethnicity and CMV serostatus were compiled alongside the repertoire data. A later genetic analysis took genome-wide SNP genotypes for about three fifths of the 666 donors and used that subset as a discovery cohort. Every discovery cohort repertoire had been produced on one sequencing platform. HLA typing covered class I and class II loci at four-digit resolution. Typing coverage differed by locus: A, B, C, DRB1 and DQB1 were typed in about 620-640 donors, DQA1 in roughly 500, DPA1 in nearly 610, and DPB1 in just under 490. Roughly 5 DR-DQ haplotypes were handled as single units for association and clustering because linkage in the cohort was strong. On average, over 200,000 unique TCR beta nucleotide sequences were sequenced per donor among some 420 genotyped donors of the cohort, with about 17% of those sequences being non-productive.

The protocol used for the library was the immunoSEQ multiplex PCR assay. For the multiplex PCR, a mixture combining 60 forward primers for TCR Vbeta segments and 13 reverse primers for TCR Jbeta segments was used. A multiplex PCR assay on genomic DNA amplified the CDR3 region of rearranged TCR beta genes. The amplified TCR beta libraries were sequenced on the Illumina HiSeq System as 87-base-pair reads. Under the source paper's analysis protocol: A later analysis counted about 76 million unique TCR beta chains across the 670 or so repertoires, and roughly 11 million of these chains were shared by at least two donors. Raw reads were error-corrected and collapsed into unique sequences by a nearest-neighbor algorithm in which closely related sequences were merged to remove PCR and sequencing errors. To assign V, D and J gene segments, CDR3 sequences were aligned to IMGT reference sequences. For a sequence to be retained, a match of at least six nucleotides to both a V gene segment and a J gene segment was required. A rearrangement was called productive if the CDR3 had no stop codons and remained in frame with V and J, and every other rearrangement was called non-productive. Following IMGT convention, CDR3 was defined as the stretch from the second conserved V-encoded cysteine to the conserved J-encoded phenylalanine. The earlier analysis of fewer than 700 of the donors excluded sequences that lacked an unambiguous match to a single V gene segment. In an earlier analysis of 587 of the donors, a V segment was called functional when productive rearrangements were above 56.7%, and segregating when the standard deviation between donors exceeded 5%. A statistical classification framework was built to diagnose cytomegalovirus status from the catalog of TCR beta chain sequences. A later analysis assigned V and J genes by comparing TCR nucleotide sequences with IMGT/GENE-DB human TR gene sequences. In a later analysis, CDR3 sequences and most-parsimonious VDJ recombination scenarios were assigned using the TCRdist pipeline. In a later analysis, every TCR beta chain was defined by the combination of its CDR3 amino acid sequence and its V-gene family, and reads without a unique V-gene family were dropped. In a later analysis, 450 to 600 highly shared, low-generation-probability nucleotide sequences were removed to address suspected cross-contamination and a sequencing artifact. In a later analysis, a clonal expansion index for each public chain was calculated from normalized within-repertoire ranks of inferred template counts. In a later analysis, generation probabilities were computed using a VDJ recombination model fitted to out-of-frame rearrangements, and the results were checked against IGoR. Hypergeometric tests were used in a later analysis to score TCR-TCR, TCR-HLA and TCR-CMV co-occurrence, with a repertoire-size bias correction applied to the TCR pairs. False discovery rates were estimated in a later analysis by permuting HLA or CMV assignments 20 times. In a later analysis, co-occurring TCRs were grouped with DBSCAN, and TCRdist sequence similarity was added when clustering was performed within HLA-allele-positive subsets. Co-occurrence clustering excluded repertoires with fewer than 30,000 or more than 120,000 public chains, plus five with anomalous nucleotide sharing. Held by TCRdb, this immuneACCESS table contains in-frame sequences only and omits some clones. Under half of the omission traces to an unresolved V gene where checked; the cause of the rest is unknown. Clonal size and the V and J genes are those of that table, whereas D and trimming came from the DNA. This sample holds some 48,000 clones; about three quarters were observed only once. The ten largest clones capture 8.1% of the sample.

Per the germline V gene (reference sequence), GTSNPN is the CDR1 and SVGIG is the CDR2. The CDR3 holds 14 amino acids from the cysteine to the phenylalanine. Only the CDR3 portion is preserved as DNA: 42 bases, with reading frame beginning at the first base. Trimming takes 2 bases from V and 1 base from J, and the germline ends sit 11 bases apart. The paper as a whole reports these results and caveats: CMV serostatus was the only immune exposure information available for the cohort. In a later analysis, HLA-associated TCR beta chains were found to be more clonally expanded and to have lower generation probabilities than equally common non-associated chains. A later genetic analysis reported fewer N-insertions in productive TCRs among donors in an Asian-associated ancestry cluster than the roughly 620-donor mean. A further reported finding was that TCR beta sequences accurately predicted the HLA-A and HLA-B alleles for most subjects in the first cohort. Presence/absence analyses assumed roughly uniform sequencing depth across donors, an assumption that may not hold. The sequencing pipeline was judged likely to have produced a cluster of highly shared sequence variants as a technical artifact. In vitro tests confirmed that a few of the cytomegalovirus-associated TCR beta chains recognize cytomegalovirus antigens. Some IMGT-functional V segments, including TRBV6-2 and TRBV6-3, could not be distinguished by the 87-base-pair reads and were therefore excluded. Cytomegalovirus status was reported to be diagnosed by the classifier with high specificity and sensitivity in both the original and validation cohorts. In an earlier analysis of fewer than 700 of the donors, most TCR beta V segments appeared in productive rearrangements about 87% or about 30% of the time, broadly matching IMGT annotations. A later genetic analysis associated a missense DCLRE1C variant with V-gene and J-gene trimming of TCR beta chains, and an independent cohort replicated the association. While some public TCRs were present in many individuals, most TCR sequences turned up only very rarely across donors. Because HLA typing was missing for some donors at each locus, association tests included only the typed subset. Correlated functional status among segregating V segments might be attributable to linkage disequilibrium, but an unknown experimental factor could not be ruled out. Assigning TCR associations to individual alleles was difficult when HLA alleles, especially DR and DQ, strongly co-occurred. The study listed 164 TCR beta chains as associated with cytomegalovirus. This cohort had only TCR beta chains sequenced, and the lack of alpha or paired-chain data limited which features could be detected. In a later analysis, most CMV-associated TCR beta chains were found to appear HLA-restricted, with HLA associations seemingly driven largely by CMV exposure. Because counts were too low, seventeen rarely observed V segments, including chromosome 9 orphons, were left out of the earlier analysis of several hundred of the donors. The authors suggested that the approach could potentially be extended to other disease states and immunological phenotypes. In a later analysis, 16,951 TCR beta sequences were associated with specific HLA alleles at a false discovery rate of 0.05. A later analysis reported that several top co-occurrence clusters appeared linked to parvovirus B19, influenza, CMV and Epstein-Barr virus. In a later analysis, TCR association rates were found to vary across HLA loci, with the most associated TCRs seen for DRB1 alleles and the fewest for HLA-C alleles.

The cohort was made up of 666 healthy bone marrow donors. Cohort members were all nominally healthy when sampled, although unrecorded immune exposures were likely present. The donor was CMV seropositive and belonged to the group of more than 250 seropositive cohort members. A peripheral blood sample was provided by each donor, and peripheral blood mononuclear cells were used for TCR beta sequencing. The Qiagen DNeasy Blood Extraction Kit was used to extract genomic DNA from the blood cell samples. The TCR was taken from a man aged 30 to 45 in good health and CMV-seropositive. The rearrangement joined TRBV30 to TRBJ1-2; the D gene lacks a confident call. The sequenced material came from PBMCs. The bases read TGTGCCTGGAGTATCCCTAAAGTTAACTATGGCTACACCTTC. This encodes CAWSIPKVNYGYTF.